This is a list of T cell receptor beta chains from one sample in a study of CD8 T cells in ankylosing spondylitis. Via MiXCR, TCRdb re-called the 5' RACE reads, giving one row per CDR3 protein. The sample contains more than 500,000 distinct CDR3 sequences, about 5.2% of which appear only once. Sequencing input: blood, either unsorted or a sorted T cell fraction (not recorded which). These receptors came from a male donor with ankylosing spondylitis. CDR3s leave out the opening cysteine and the closing phenylalanine or tryptophan. Fields, in order: D gene, V gene, J gene, CDR3 protein. D genes are given only for firm matches.

TRBD1,TRBV5-1,TRBJ2-2,ASSFTGGPSAGELF
-,TRBV19,TRBJ2-2,ASSIGENTGELF
TRBD2,TRBV20-1,TRBJ2-5,RATSGGPGETQY
TRBD1,TRBV28,TRBJ2-7,ASRFGDRREQY
-,TRBV18,TRBJ2-2,ASSPQQGNTGELF
-,TRBV5-1,TRBJ1-2,ASSRVGTRYYGYT
-,TRBV7-2,TRBJ2-3,ASSFGGGDKDTQY
-,TRBV20-1,TRBJ2-7,SARWAGEQY
TRBD1,TRBV7-8,TRBJ1-1,ASSLAEGARPNTEAF
TRBD2,TRBV4-2,TRBJ2-2,ASSQDGRGAGELF
-,TRBV5-1,TRBJ1-3,ASSLGQVPGNTIY
TRBD2,TRBV12-3/TRBV12-4,TRBJ2-1,ASRTLAPAEQF
-,TRBV20-1,TRBJ1-5,SAKRADQPQH
-,TRBV7-6,TRBJ2-6,ASRDLGAGANVLT
-,TRBV9,TRBJ2-2,ASSVRNTGELF
-,TRBV6-1,TRBJ1-4,ASRNYRDGTEKLF
-,TRBV5-6,TRBJ1-1,ASSLLSPLNTEAF
TRBD2,TRBV11-2,TRBJ2-1,ASTNLLAGGYNEQF
TRBD1,TRBV6-1,TRBJ2-2,ASGLDRANTGELF
-,TRBV20-1,TRBJ2-5,SALRGTVKETQY
TRBD1,TRBV12-3/TRBV12-4,TRBJ1-1,ASSSDREDTEAF
TRBD1,TRBV18,TRBJ2-7,ASSPRTGVYEQY
-,TRBV7-2,TRBJ2-1,ASSLLRARLYEQF
-,TRBV6-5,TRBJ2-5,ASSSPNGLETQY
-,TRBV6-1,TRBJ2-1,ASSGGLRSYNEQF
TRBD1,TRBV12-3/TRBV12-4,TRBJ2-5,ASTLTGEETQY
-,TRBV13,TRBJ2-4,ASSTDDTGLRDIQY
-,TRBV11-2,TRBJ1-2,ASSLDPRTNYGYT
TRBD1,TRBV7-8,TRBJ2-2,ASSQRDRGIGGELF
TRBD1,TRBV5-1,TRBJ2-2,ASSLLVTGDTGELF
TRBD1,TRBV11-1,TRBJ2-4,ASSSPARQGARAKNIQY
-,TRBV20-1,TRBJ2-1,SASGASYTEQF
-,TRBV20-1,TRBJ2-1,SVSHRAPLDEQF
TRBD2,TRBV15,TRBJ2-1,ATSRGGGTSFNEQF
-,TRBV3-1,TRBJ1-1,ASSQSRYTEAF
TRBD1,TRBV7-9,TRBJ1-2,ASSSPGQGYYGYT
-,TRBV5-1,TRBJ2-2,ASSLAGETGELF